This is a list of T cell receptor beta chains from one sample in a study of shared clonotypes between healthy human individuals. Profiled with immunoSEQ multiplex PCR; TCRdb holds only in-frame clones, not every one. The sample has about 510,000 clones; 90% to 96% are singletons. Sequenced material: naive CD4+ T cells sorted from blood. These receptor sequences come from a woman aged 25 to 45 in good health. Both conserved end residues are trimmed from each CDR3. D genes are given only for firm matches.

v_gene	d_gene	CDR3aa
TRBV7-2	TRBD2	ASSLVASGRSEQY
TRBV27	TRBD2	ASSFRGLAGVNEQF
TRBV28	TRBD2	ASRAGGADTQY
TRBV10-2	TRBD2	ATRIAGGSHEQY
TRBV18	.	ASSPGNEQF
TRBV6-5	.	ASSYNRENSPLH
TRBV29-1	.	SVEEGGFDEQY
TRBV30	.	AWGAPSGRFGYEQY
TRBV5-4	TRBD2	ASSFGAGVVETQY
TRBV19	.	ASSIPGFTYEQY
TRBV19	TRBD1	ASSTGQETGELF
TRBV29-1	.	SVEETGETQY
TRBV19	.	ASRDRGGSSNQPQH
TRBV5-6	.	ASSLDNSYEQY
TRBV2	.	ASRDYSPTDTQY